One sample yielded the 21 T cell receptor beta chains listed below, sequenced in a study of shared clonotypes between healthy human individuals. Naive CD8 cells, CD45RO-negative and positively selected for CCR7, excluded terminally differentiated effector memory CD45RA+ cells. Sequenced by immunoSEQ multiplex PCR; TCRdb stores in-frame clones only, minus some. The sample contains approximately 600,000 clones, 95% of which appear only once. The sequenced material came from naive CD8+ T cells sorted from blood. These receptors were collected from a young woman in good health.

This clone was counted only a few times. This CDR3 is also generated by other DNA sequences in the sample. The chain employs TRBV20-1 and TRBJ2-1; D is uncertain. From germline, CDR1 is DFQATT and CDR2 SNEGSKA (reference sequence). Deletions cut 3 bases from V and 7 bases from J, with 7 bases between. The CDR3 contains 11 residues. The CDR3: CSARVVNEQFF. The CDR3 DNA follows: TGCAGTGCTAGGGTTGTAAATGAGCAGTTCTTC.

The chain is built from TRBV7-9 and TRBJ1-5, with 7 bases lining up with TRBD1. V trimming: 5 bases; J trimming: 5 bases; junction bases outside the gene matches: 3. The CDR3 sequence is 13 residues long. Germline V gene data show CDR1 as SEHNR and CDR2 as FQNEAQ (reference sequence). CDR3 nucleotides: TGTGCCAGCAGCCTAGGGGGCGATCAGCCCCAGCATTTT. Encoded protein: CASSLGGDQPQHF. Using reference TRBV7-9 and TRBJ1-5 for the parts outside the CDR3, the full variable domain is DTGVSQNPRHKITKRGQNVTFRCDPISEHNRLYWYRQTLGQGPEFLTYFQNEAQLEKSRLLSDRFSAERPKGSFSTLEIQRTEQGDSAMYLCASSLGGDQPQHFGDGTRLSIL.

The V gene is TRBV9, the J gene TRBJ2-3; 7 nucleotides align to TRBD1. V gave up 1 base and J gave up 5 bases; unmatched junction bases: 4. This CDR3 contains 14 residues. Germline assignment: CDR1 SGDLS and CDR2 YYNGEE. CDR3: CASSVTGAGDTQYF. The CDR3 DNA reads TGTGCCAGCAGCGTAACAGGGGCGGGAGATACGCAGTATTTT. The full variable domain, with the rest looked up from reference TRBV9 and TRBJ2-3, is DSGVTQTPKHLITATGQRVTLRCSPRSGDLSVYWYQQSLDQGLQFLIQYYNGEERAKGNILERFSAQQFPDLHSELNLSSLELGDSALYFCASSVTGAGDTQYFGPGTRLTVL.

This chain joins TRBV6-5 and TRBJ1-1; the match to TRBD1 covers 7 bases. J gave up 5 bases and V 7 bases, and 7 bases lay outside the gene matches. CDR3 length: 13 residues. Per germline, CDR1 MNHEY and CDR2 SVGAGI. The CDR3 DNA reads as TGTGCCAGCACCACGGACAGGCGGACTGAAGCTTTCTTT. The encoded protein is CASTTDRRTEAFF.

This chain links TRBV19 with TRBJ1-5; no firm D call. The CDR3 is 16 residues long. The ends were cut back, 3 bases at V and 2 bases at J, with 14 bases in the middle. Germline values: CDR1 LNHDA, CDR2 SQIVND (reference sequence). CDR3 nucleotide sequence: TGTGCCAGTAGTATCCCCCGACCCCTTCGCAATCAGCCCCAGCATTTT. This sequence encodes CASSIPRPLRNQPQHF.

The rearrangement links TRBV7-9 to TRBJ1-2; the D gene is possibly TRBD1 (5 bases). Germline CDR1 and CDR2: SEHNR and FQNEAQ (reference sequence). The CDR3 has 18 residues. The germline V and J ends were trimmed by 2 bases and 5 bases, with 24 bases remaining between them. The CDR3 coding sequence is TGTGCCAGCAGCTTATCTGCAATCAGGGAGCCTACATCTTATGGCTACACCTTC. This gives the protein CASSLSAIREPTSYGYTF.

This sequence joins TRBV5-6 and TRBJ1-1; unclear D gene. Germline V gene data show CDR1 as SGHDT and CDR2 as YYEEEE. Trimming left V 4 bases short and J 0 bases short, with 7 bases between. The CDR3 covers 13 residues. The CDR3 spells CASSRAVNTEAFF. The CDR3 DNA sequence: TGTGCCAGCAGCAGAGCGGTGAACACTGAAGCTTTCTTT.

In DNA form, the CDR3 reads TGTGCCAGTAGTATAGTGAACAGGGAGAATGAGCAGTTCTTC. Protein sequence: CASSIVNRENEQFF. The rearrangement uses TRBV19 and TRBJ2-1; D may be TRBD1 (6 bases). V shed 1 base and J shed 7 bases, with 11 bases lying between them. The germline V gene encodes CDR1 LNHDA and CDR2 SQIVND (reference sequence). This CDR3 comprises 14 residues.

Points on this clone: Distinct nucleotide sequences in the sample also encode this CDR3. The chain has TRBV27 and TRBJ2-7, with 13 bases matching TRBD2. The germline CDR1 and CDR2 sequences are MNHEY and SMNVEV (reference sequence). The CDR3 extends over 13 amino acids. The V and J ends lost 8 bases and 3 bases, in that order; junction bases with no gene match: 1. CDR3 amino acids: CASRLAGGYEQYF. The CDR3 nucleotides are TGTGCCAGCCGACTAGCGGGAGGCTACGAGCAGTACTTC.

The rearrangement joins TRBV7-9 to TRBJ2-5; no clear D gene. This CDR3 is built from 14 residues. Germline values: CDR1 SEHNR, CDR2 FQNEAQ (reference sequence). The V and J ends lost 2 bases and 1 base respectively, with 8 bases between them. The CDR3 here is CASSLLSPQETQYF. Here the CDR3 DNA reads TGTGCCAGCAGCTTACTTAGTCCCCAAGAGACCCAGTACTTC.

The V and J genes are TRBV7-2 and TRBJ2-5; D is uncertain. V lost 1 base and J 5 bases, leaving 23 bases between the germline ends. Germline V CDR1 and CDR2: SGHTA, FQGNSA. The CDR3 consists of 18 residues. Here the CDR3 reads CASSLDDISERYWETQYF. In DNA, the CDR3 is TGTGCCAGCAGCTTAGACGATATATCCGAGCGATACTGGGAGACCCAGTACTTC.

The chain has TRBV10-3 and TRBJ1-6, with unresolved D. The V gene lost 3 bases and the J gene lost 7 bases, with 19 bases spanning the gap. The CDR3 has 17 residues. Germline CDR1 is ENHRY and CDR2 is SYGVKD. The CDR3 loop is CAISDPPRVGRNSPLHF. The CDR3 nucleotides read TGTGCCATCAGTGACCCACCCCGCGTAGGCAGGAATTCACCCCTCCACTTT.

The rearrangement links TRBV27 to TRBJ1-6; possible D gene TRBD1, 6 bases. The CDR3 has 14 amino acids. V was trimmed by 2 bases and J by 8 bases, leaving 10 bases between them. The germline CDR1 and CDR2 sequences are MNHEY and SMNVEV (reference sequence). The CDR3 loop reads CASSLRGVDSPLHF. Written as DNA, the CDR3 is TGTGCCAGCAGTTTAAGGGGGGTCGATTCACCCCTCCACTTT.

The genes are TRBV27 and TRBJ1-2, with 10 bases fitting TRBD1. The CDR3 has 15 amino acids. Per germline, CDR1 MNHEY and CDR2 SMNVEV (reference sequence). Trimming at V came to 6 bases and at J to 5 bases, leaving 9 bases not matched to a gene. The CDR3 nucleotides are TGTGCCAGCAGCAATCCCCGACAGGGGGCTTATGGCTACACCTTC. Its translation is CASSNPRQGAYGYTF.

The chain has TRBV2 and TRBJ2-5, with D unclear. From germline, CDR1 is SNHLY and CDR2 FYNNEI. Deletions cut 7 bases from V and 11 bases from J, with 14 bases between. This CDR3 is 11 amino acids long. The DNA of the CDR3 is TGTGCCAGCAACAGTGGTGCGGAGCAGTACTTC. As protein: CASNSGAEQYF.

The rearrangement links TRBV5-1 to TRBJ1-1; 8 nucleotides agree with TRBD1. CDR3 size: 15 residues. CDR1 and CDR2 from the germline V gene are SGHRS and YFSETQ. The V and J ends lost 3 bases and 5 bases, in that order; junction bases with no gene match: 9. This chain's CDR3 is CASSSDRQGITEAFF. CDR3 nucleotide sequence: TGCGCCAGCAGCTCCGATCGACAGGGGATAACTGAAGCTTTCTTT.

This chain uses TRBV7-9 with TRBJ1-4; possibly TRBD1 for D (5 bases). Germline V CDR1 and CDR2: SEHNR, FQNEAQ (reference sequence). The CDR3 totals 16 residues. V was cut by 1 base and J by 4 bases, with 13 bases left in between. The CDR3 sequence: CASSLGRGQSNEKLFF. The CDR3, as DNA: TGTGCCAGCAGCTTAGGGAGGGGTCAGAGTAATGAAAAACTGTTTTTT.

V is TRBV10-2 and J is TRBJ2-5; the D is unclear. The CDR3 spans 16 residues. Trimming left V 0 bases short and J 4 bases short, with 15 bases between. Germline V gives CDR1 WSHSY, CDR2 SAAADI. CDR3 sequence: CASSESFPRYVETQYF. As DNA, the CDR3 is TGCGCCAGCAGTGAGTCTTTCCCTAGATACGTAGAGACCCAGTACTTC.

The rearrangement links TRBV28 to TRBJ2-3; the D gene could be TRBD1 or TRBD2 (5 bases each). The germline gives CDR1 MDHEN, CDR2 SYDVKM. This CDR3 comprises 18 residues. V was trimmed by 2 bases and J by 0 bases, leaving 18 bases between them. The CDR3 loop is CASSLGSIGTPSTDTQYF. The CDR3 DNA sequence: TGTGCCAGCAGTTTAGGGTCGATCGGGACCCCTAGCACAGATACGCAGTATTTT.

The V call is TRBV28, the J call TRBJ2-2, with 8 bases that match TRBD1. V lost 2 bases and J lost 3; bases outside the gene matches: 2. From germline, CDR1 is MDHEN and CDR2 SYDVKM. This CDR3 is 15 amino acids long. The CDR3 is CASSLQGADTGELFF. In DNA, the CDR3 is TGTGCCAGCAGTTTACAGGGGGCTGACACCGGGGAGCTGTTTTTT.

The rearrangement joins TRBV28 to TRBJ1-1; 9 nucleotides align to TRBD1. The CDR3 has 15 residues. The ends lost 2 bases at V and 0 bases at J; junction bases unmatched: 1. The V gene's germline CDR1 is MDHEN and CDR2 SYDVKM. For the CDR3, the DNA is TGTGCCAGCAGTTTAGGGACAGGGATGAACACTGAAGCTTTCTTT. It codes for CASSLGTGMNTEAFF. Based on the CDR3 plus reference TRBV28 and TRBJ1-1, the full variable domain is DVKVTQSSRYLVKRTGEKVFLECVQDMDHENMFWYRQDPGLGLRLIYFSYDVKMKEKGDIPEGYSVSREKKERFSLILESASTNQTSMYLCASSLGTGMNTEAFFGQGTRLTVV.